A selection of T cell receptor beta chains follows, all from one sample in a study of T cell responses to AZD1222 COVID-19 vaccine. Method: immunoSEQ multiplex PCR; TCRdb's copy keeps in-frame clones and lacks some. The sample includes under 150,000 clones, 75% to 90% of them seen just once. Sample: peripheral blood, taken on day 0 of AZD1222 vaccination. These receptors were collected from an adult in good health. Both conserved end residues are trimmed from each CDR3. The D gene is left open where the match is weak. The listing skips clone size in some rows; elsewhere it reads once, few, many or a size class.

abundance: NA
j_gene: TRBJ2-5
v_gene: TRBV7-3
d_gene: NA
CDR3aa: ASSRFPGARETQY

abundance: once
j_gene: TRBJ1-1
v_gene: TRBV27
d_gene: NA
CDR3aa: ASSFRTVGVSDTEAF

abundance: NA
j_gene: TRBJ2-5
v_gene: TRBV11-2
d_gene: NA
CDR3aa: ASSLRVRETQY

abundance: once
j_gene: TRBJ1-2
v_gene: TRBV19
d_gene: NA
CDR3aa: ASSSSGSFYGYT

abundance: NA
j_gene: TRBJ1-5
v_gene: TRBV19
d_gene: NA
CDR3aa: ASRPLTLGSNQPQH

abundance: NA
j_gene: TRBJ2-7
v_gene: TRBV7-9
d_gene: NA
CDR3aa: ASSLGGTSYEQY

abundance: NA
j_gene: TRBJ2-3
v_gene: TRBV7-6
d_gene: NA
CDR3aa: ASSPGLASRDTQY

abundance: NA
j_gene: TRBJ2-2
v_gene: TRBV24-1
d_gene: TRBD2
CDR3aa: ATQGRGLNTGELF

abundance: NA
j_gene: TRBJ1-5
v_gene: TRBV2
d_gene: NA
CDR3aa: ASSVGGGVGQPQH

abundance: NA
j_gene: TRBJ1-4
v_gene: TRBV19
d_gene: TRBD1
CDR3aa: ASSPGTGGEKLF

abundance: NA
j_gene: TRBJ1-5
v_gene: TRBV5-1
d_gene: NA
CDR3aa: ASSLSTNQPQH

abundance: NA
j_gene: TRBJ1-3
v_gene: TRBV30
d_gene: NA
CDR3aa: AWKLAVGNTIY

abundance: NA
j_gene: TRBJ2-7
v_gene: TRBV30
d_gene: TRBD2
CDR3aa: AWSGRADDEQY

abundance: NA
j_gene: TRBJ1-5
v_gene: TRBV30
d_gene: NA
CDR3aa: AWRKQGFDQPQH

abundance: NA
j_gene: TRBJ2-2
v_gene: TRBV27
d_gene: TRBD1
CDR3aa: ASRMGQINTGELF

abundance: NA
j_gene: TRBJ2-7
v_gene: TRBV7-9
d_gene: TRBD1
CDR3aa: ASSSQGVSYEQY

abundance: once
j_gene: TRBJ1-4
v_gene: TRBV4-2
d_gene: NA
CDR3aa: ASSRGGALF

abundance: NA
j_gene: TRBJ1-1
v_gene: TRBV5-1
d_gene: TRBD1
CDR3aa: ASSPTGGRTEAF

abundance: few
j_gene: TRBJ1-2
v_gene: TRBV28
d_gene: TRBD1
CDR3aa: ASSFQGTAYGYT

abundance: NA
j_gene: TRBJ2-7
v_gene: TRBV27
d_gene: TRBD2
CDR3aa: ASSLRGRNGRETMQY

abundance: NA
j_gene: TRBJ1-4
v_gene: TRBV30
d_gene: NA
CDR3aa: AWSCREEGEKLF

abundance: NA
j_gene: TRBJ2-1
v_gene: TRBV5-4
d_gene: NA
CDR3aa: ASSLSSILRNEQF

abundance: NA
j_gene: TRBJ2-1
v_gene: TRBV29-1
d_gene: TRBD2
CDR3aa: SCTGLGNEQF

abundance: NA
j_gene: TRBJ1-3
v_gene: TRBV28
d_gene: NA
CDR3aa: ASSFEGSGNTIY

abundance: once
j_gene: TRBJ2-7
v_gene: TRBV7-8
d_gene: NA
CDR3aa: ASSLGPASYEQY

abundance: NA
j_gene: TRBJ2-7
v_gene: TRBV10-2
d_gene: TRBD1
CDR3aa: ASSEPGQDGEQY

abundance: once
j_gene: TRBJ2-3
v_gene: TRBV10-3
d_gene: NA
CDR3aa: ARASGDTQY

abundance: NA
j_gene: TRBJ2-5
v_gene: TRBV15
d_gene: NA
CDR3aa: ATSRSRQPQETQY

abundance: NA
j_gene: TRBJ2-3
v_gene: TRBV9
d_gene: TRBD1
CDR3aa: ASSVAGQVRSSTDTQY

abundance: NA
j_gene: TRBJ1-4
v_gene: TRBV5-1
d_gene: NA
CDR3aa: ASRGEGNPNEKLF

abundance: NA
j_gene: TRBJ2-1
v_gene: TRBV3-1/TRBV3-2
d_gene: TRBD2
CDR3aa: ASSRAGGGLAVKGEQF

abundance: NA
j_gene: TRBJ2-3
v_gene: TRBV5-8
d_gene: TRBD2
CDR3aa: ASSRTSGRTPLNTDTQY

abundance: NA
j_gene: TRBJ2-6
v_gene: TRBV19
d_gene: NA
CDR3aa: ASSITAGANVLT

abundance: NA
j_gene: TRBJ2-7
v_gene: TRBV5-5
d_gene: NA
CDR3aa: ASSLAVSPYEQY

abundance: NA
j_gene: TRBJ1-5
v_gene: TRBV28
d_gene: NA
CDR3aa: ASSSPPTGNQPQH

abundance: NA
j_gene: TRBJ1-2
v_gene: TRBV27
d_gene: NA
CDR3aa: ASGDRTGYGYT

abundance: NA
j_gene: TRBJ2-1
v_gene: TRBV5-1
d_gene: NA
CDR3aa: ASSVNAASYNEQF

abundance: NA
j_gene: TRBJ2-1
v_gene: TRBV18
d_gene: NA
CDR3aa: ASSPSGPDEQF

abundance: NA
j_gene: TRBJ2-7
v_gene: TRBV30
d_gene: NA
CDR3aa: AWSAGHEGYEQY

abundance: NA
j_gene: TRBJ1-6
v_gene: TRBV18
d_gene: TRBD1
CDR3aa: ASSPSTGGNSSPLH

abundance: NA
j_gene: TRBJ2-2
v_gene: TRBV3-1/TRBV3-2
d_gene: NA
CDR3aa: ASSQDSFGANTGELF

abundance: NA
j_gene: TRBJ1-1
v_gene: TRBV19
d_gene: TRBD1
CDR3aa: ASSLGQGIDTEAF

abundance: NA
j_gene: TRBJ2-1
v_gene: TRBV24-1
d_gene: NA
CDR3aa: ATSEYDNEQF

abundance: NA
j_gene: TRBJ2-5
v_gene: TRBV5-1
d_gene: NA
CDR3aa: ASRRTEQETQY

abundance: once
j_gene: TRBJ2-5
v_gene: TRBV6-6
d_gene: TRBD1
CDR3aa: ASRTGSQETQY

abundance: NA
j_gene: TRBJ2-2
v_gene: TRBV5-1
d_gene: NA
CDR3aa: ASSRIYTGELF

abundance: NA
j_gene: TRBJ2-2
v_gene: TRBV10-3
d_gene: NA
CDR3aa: AIRVAEANTGELF

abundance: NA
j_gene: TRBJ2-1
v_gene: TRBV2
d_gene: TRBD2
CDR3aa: ASSVPSGSSYNEQF

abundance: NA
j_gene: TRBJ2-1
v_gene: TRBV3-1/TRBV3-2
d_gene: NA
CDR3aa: ASSQRYNEQF

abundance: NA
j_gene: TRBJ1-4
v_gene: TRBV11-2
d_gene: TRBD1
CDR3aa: ASSLGGQALEKLF

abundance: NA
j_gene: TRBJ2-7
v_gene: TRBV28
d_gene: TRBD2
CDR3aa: ASSPSGTYEQY

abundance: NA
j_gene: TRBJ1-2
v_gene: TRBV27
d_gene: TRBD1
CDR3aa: ASSLLGQGGYGYT

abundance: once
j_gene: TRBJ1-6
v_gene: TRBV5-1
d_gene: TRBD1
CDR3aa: ASSTRQGYNSPLH